One T cell receptor (beta chain) is described in this entry. The antigen remains undetermined. This entry belongs to a study of response to subunit inactivated influenza vaccine. Study outcomes and limitations: Each seasonal influenza vaccination recruits few new T cells, the authors suggested.

TCRdb fed the RT-PCR reads into MiXCR, producing one record per CDR3 protein. Here the sample spans roughly 760,000 distinct CDR3 sequences, 21% being singletons. This CDR3 is 13 amino acids long. Trimming removed 6 bases from V and 2 bases from J, with 11 bases in between. Germline CDR1 reads DFQATT; CDR2 reads SNEGSKA (reference sequence). The sample was PBMCs from blood, taken more than 4 days after vaccination. This clonotype was sampled from a man aged 50 to 59 who received an inactivated influenza vaccine. The rearrangement links TRBV20-1 to TRBJ1-5; D remains ambiguous. CDR3 sequence (DNA): TGCAGTGCACTTAATGAGGGCAATCAGCCCCAGCATTTT. Its protein product is CSALNEGNQPQHF.